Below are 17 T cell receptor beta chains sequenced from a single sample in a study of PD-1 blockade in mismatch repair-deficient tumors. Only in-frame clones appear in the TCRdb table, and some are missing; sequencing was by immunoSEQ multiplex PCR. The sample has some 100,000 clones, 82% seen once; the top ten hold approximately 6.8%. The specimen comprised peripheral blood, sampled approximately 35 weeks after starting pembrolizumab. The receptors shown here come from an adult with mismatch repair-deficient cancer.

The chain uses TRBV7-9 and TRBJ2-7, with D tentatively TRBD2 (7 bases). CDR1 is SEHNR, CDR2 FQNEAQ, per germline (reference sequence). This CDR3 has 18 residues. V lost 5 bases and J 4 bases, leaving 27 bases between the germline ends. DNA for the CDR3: TGTGCCAGCAGCCCGGGACAAACGGTAGCGGGCCGATATTACGAGCAGTACTTC. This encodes CASSPGQTVAGRYYEQYF.

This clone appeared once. CDR3 sequence reads: CASTRQGASGNTIYF. CDR3 sequence (DNA): TGTGCCAGCACACGACAGGGGGCTAGTGGAAACACCATATATTTT. The J gene is TRBJ1-3, the V gene TRBV6-5, with 10 bases that match TRBD1. The germline CDR1 and CDR2 sequences are MNHEY and SVGAGI. J gave up 3 bases and V 7 bases, and 6 bases lay outside the gene matches. The CDR3 is made up of 15 amino acids.

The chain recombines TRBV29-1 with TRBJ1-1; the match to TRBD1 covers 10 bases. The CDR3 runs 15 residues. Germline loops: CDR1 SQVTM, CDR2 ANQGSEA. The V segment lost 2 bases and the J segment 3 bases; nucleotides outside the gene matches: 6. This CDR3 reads CSVEKQGQGYTEAFF. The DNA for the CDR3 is TGCAGCGTTGAAAAACAGGGACAGGGGTACACTGAAGCTTTCTTT.

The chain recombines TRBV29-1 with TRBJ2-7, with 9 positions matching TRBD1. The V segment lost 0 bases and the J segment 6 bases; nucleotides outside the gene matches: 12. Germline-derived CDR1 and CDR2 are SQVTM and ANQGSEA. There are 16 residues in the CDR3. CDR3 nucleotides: TGCAGCGTTGAAGATCTGGGAGACAGGGGGATGCTCGAGCAGTACTTC. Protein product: CSVEDLGDRGMLEQYF.

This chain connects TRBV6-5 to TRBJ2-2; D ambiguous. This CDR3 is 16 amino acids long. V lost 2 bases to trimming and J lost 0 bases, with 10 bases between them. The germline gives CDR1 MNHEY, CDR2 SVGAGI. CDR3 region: CASSYARHANTGELFF. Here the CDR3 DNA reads TGTGCCAGCAGTTACGCCAGGCACGCGAACACCGGGGAGCTGTTTTTT.

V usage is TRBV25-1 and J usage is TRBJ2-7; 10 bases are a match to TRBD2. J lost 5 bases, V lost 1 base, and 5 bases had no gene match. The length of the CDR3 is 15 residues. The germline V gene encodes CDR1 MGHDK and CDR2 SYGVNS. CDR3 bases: TGTGCCAGCAGTGAATCAGGGACTAGCGTGGACGAGCAGTACTTC. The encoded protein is CASSESGTSVDEQYF.

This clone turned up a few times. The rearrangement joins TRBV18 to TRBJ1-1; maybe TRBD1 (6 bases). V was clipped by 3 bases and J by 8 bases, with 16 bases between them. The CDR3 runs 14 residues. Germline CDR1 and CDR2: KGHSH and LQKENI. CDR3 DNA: TGTGCCAGCTCACCCTGGACAGACCAGGTGGAAGCTTTCTTT. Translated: CASSPWTDQVEAFF.

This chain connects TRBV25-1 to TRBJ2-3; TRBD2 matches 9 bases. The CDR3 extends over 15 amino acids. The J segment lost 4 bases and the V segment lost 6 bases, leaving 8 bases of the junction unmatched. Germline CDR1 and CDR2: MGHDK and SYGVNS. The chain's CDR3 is CASRLAGVRADTQYF. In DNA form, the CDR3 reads TGTGCCAGCAGGTTAGCGGGAGTGAGAGCAGATACGCAGTATTTT.

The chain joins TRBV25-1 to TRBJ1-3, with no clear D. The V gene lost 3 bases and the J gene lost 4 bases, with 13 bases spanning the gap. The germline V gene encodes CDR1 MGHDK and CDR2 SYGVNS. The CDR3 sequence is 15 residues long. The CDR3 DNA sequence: TGTGCCAGCAGTGACCCCTACGCTAGGGGAAACACCATATATTTT. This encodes CASSDPYARGNTIYF.

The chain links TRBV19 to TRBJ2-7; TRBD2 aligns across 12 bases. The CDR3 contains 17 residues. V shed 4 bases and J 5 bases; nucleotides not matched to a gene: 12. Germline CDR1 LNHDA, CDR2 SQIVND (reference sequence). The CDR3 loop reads CASSTRAASGRANEQYF. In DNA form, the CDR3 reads TGTGCCAGTAGTACCCGGGCAGCTAGCGGGAGGGCCAACGAGCAGTACTTC.

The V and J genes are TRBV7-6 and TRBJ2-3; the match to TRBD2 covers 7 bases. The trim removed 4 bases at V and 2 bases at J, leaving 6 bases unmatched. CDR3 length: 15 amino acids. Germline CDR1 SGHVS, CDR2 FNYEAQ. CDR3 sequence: CASSSVAGLTDTQYF. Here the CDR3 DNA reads TGTGCCAGCAGCTCCGTAGCGGGCCTCACAGATACGCAGTATTTT.

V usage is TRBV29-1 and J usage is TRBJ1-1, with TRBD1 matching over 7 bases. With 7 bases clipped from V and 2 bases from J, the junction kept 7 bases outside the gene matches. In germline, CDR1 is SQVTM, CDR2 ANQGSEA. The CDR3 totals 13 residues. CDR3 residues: CSGWTGFNTEAFF. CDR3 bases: TGCAGCGGATGGACAGGATTTAACACTGAAGCTTTCTTT.

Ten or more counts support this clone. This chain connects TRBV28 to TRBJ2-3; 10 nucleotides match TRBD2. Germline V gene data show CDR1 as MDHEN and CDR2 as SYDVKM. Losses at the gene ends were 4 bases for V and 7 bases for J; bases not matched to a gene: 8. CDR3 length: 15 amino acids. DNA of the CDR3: TGTGCCAGCAGTTCGAAGCGGGAGGGCCCCTATACGCAGTATTTT. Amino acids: CASSSKREGPYTQYF. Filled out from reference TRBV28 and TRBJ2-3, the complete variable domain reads DVKVTQSSRYLVKRTGEKVFLECVQDMDHENMFWYRQDPGLGLRLIYFSYDVKMKEKGDIPEGYSVSREKKERFSLILESASTNQTSMYLCASSSKREGPYTQYFGPGTRLTVL.

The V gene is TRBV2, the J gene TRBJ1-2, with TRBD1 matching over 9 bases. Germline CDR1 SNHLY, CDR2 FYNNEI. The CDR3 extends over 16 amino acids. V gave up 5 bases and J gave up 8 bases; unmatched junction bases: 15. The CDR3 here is CASSRTGGVKFDGYTF. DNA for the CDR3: TGTGCCAGCAGTAGAACAGGGGGCGTAAAATTCGACGGCTACACCTTC.

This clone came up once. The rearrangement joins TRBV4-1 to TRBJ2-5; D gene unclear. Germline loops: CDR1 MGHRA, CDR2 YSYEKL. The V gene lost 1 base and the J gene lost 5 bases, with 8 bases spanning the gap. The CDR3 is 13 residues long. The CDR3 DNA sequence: TGCGCCAGCAGCCAAGGTCCGTGGGAGACCCAGTACTTC. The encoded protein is CASSQGPWETQYF.

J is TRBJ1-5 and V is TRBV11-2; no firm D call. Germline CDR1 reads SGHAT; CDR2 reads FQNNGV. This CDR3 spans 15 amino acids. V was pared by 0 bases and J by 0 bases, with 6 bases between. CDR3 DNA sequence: TGTGCCAGCAGCTTAGATTTTTATAGCAATCAGCCCCAGCATTTT. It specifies CASSLDFYSNQPQHF.

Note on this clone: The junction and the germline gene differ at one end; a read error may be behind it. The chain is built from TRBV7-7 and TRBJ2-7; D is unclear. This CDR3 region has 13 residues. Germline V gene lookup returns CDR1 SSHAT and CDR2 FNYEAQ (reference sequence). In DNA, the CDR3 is TGTGCTAGCAGCTCAGGACCCTGGAACGAGCAGTACTTC. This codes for CASSSGPWNEQYF.